This entry lists 26 T cell receptor beta chains sequenced from one sample in a study of T cell responses to AZD1222 COVID-19 vaccine. Using immunoSEQ multiplex PCR, the repertoire was profiled, and TCRdb retains in-frame clones only, with some absent. Of around 150,000 clones in the sample, about nine tenths were seen once. Sequenced here: peripheral blood, sampled on day 0 of AZD1222 vaccination. These receptors all come from an adult in good health.

The chain carries TRBV19 and TRBJ1-6, with 7 bases fitting TRBD1. Trimming at V came to 5 bases and at J to 3 bases, leaving 7 bases not matched to a gene. Germline V gene lookup returns CDR1 LNHDA and CDR2 SQIVND (reference sequence). The CDR3 has 16 residues. The CDR3 DNA reads as TGTGCCAGTAGTGCGACAGGGAAAAACTATAATTCACCCCTCCACTTT. It yields the protein CASSATGKNYNSPLHF.

The chain employs TRBV6-5 and TRBJ1-1; 7 nucleotides align to TRBD1. CDR1 and CDR2 (germline): MNHEY, SVGAGI. Trimming removed 6 bases from V and 1 base from J; junction bases left unmatched: 2. The CDR3 loop spans 13 amino acids. The chain's CDR3 is CASRTGKNTEAFF. Here the CDR3 DNA reads TGTGCCAGCAGGACAGGGAAGAACACTGAAGCTTTCTTT.

The V and J genes are TRBV5-1 and TRBJ1-6, with D maybe TRBD1 (6 bases). Germline CDR1 reads SGHRS; CDR2 reads YFSETQ. Trimming removed 4 bases at V and 8 bases at J, with 16 bases between. There are 15 residues in the CDR3. CDR3 region: CASSGSGDRDSPLHF. CDR3 bases: TGCGCCAGCAGCGGCTCAGGGGATAGGGATTCACCCCTCCACTTT.

V is TRBV9 and J is TRBJ1-1, with D possibly matching TRBD1 (5 bases). The CDR3 is 17 residues long. Germline lookup yields CDR1 SGDLS and CDR2 YYNGEE. V shed 2 bases and J shed 4 bases, with 21 bases lying between them. The CDR3 loop is CASSVEAVPARATEAFF. The DNA for the CDR3 is TGTGCCAGCAGCGTCGAGGCCGTACCGGCCAGGGCCACTGAAGCTTTCTTT. The whole variable domain, filled in from reference TRBV9 and TRBJ1-1, reads DSGVTQTPKHLITATGQRVTLRCSPRSGDLSVYWYQQSLDQGLQFLIQYYNGEERAKGNILERFSAQQFPDLHSELNLSSLELGDSALYFCASSVEAVPARATEAFFGQGTRLTVV.

This clone has just one count. The V gene is TRBV25-1, the J gene TRBJ1-1, with D perhaps matching TRBD1 (6 bases). CDR1 and CDR2 from the germline V gene are MGHDK and SYGVNS. The CDR3 runs 14 residues. V was cut by 3 bases and J by 4 bases, with 12 bases left in between. The CDR3 bases are TGTGCCAGCAGTGACCCAGGGGCGGGCACTGAAGCTTTCTTT. Translated: CASSDPGAGTEAFF.

The chain links TRBV10-1 to TRBJ2-7; D tentatively reads TRBD1 or TRBD2 (5 bases each). Germline V gene data show CDR1 as WNHNN and CDR2 as SYGVQD (reference sequence). The CDR3 totals 13 residues. Trimming removed 10 bases at V and 6 bases at J, with 19 bases between. CDR3 DNA: TGCGCCATTCTTTCGGGGCTATTCGGCGAGCAGTACTTC. Translating gives CAILSGLFGEQYF.

The chain carries TRBV5-6 and TRBJ1-6; D is perhaps TRBD1 (6 bases). The CDR3 extends over 16 amino acids. CDR1 is SGHDT, CDR2 YYEEEE, per germline. V lost 2 bases and J lost 4, with 13 bases in between. In nucleotides, the CDR3 is TGTGCCAGCAGCTTTGACCAGGGGCATTATAATTCACCCCTCCACTTT. Amino acid sequence: CASSFDQGHYNSPLHF. The whole variable domain, remainder taken from reference TRBV5-6 and TRBJ1-6, is DAGVTQSPTHLIKTRGQQVTLRCSPKSGHDTVSWYQQALGQGPQFIFQYYEEEERQRGNFPDRFSGHQFPNYSSELNVNALLLGDSALYLCASSFDQGHYNSPLHFGNGTRLTVT.

V and J are TRBV7-2 and TRBJ2-7; no firm D call. The V gene lost 1 base and the J gene lost 2 bases, with 9 bases spanning the gap. Looked up from germline, CDR1 is SGHTA and CDR2 is FQGNSA. There are 14 residues in the CDR3. The DNA for the CDR3 is TGTGCCAGCAGCTTAGATACGGCCACCTACGAGCAGTACTTC. The encoded protein is CASSLDTATYEQYF. The full variable domain, in which reference TRBV7-2 and TRBJ2-7 provide the parts outside the CDR3, is GAGVSQSPSNKVTEKGKDVELRCDPISGHTALYWYRQSLGQGLEFLIYFQGNSAPDKSGLPSDRFSAERTGGSVSTLTIQRTQQEDSAVYLCASSLDTATYEQYFGPGTRLTVT.

The chain combines TRBV5-1 with TRBJ1-2; D not certain. CDR1 and CDR2 (germline): SGHRS, YFSETQ. The ends were cut back, 4 bases at V and 7 bases at J, with 17 bases in the middle. The CDR3 is made up of 14 amino acids. CDR3 in amino acids: CASSLPAGVGGYTF. The CDR3 region has the DNA TGCGCCAGCAGCCTCCCCGCCGGGGTGGGTGGCTACACCTTC.

The gene calls are TRBV30 and TRBJ1-6; possible D gene TRBD1, 6 bases. This CDR3 is 15 amino acids long. Germline CDR1 is GTSNPN and CDR2 is SVGIG (reference sequence). Trimming removed 4 bases at V and 8 bases at J, with 18 bases between. As DNA, the CDR3 is TGTGCCTGGATGAGGCAGGGGCGACACGATTCACCCCTCCACTTT. It specifies CAWMRQGRHDSPLHF.

This chain joins TRBV21-1 and TRBJ2-7; TRBD2, the D gene given by the table, was not confirmed from the DNA. TRBV21-1 corresponds to a pseudogene. CDR3 length: 16 amino acids. CDR3 protein: CASRTPPGLAGGEQYF. In DNA form, the CDR3 reads TGTGCCAGCAGAACGCCTCCGGGACTAGCGGGGGGCGAGCAGTACTTC.

This clone occurred a few times. V is TRBV20-1 and J is TRBJ1-1; D unclear. The ends were cut back, 3 bases at V and 1 base at J, with 9 bases in the middle. Germline assignment: CDR1 DFQATT and CDR2 SNEGSKA (reference sequence). The CDR3 extends over 13 amino acids. CDR3 amino acids: CSASSRQNTEAFF. CDR3 DNA: TGCAGTGCTAGTTCCAGGCAGAACACTGAAGCTTTCTTT.

This clone has a single count. The V gene is TRBV19, the J gene TRBJ2-2; tentative D call: TRBD1 (5 bases). Germline V gives CDR1 LNHDA, CDR2 SQIVND (reference sequence). This CDR3 has 14 amino acids. The V and J ends lost 8 bases and 1 base respectively, with 11 bases between them. The CDR3 loop reads CASQRQRNTGELFF. CDR3 sequence (DNA): TGTGCCAGTCAGAGACAGCGGAACACCGGGGAGCTGTTTTTT.

The chain couples TRBV19 to TRBJ1-1; TRBD1 matches at 8 bases. The CDR3 sequence is 13 residues long. Trimming at V came to 6 bases and at J to 7 bases, leaving 7 bases not matched to a gene. The germline V gene has CDR1 LNHDA and CDR2 SQIVND (reference sequence). CDR3: CASRKTGDGEAFF. The CDR3 coding sequence is TGTGCCAGTAGGAAGACAGGGGATGGTGAAGCTTTCTTT.

This chain uses TRBV19 with TRBJ2-1; 9 bases are a match to TRBD2. CDR1 and CDR2 from the germline V gene are LNHDA and SQIVND (reference sequence). The CDR3 has 16 amino acids. Trimming cost V 8 bases and J 5 bases; bases outside gene matches: 13. The CDR3 nucleotides read TGTGCCAGTTCCAAACGGACTAGCGTATCCCACAATGAGCAGTTCTTC. Its translation: CASSKRTSVSHNEQFF.

The gene calls are TRBV11-3 and TRBJ2-3; 14 bases are a match to TRBD2. The CDR3 has 17 residues. Germline assignment: CDR1 SGHNT and CDR2 YENEEA. With V trimmed by 5 bases and J by 9 bases, 13 bases remained unmatched. The CDR3: CASSASPGLAGVRTQYF. In nucleotides, the CDR3 is TGTGCCAGCAGCGCATCGCCGGGACTAGCGGGAGTCCGGACGCAGTATTTT.

In its sample, this clone was seen once. J is TRBJ2-1 and V is TRBV1; the tabulated D call, TRBD2, remains unverified against the DNA. TRBV1 corresponds to a pseudogene. This CDR3 is built from 14 residues. Here the CDR3 reads CTSSHSPREPEQFF. For the CDR3, the DNA is TGCACCAGCAGCCATTCCCCCCGGGAACCCGAGCAGTTCTTC.

This clone was counted once. This chain joins TRBV3-1 (or the pseudogene TRBV3-2) and TRBJ2-7; a weak D match, TRBD1 (5 bases). The length of the CDR3 is 11 residues. CDR1 and CDR2 (germline): LGHDT, YNNKEL (reference sequence). V lost 3 bases to trimming and J lost 7 bases, with 7 bases between them. CDR3 nucleotide sequence: TGTGCCAGCAGCCAGCACAGGGAGCAGTACTTC. It is translated as CASSQHREQYF.

V usage is TRBV30 and J usage is TRBJ1-1, with D unclear. This CDR3 comprises 16 residues. Trimming shortened V by 0 bases and J by 3 bases, and 17 bases separated the two germline ends. Germline assignment: CDR1 GTSNPN and CDR2 SVGIG (reference sequence). Here the CDR3 DNA reads TGTGCCTGGAGTGTTTGGGAAAGTCGTTGGGACACTGAAGCTTTCTTT. Its protein is CAWSVWESRWDTEAFF.

The V and J genes are TRBV29-1 and TRBJ1-1, with no clear D. Per the germline V gene, CDR1 is SQVTM and CDR2 is ANQGSEA. The CDR3 runs 12 residues. V was shortened by 1 base and J by 5 bases, with 8 bases between the two germline ends. The CDR3 DNA reads TGCAGCGTTGAAGCAGGAAGTACTGAAGCTTTCTTT. This sequence encodes CSVEAGSTEAFF.

V is TRBV29-1 and J is TRBJ1-1; a weak D match, TRBD1 (5 bases). Germline values: CDR1 SQVTM, CDR2 ANQGSEA. The CDR3 consists of 12 residues. V lost 6 bases and J lost 4, with 12 bases in between. The CDR3 DNA reads as TGCAGCGTAGGCGACAGCCTCACTGAAGCTTTCTTT. Protein sequence: CSVGDSLTEAFF. The full variable domain, rest sourced from reference TRBV29-1 and TRBJ1-1, is SAVISQKPSRDICQRGTSLTIQCQVDSQVTMMFWYRQQPGQSLTLIATANQGSEATYESGFVIDKFPISRPNLTFSTLTVSNMSPEDSSIYLCSVGDSLTEAFFGQGTRLTVV.

This chain connects TRBV10-1 to TRBJ2-7; D unclear. This CDR3 spans 12 amino acids. Germline V gene sequence: CDR1 WNHNN, CDR2 SYGVQD (reference sequence). The V and J ends lost 9 bases and 6 bases respectively, with 15 bases between them. CDR3 sequence reads: CASGDTNREQYF. The CDR3 nucleotides read TGCGCCAGTGGTGACACCAATCGCGAGCAGTACTTC.

The J gene is TRBJ1-1, the V gene TRBV3-1 (or the pseudogene TRBV3-2), with D possibly TRBD1 on 6 matching bases. The V gene lost 3 bases and the J gene lost 6 bases, with 11 bases spanning the gap. CDR1 is LGHDT and CDR2 is YNNKEL in the germline V gene (reference sequence). The CDR3 contains 13 residues. The CDR3 reads CASSQTGRAEAFF. As DNA, the CDR3 is TGTGCCAGCAGCCAGACAGGTCGGGCTGAAGCTTTCTTT.

The V gene is TRBV5-1, the J gene TRBJ1-1, with TRBD1 identical over 9 bases. CDR1 and CDR2 from the germline V gene are SGHRS and YFSETQ. This CDR3 is 15 amino acids long. Trimming took 0 bases from V and 6 from J; bases not matched to a gene: 6. The CDR3 sequence is CASSLEGTGRAEAFF. CDR3 sequence (DNA): TGCGCCAGCAGCTTGGAAGGGACAGGGCGCGCTGAAGCTTTCTTT.

V usage is TRBV27 and J usage is TRBJ2-1, with 11 positions matching TRBD2. The ends lost 5 bases at V and 4 bases at J; junction bases unmatched: 4. There are 15 residues in the CDR3. Germline V gene data show CDR1 as MNHEY and CDR2 as SMNVEV (reference sequence). CDR3 nucleotide sequence: TGTGCCAGCAGTAGATCTAGCGGGGGGTACAATGAGCAGTTCTTC. Translating it yields CASSRSSGGYNEQFF.

This chain links TRBV7-2 with TRBJ1-2; D is ambiguous. Trimming shortened V by 5 bases and J by 0 bases, and 7 bases separated the two germline ends. This CDR3 comprises 13 residues. Germline CDR1 and CDR2: SGHTA and FQGNSA. CDR3 in amino acids: CASSRRANYGYTF. For the CDR3, the DNA is TGTGCCAGCAGCAGGAGGGCTAACTATGGCTACACCTTC.